Included here is one T cell receptor beta chain sequence, with context. The CDR3 spans 12 residues. V was pared by 6 bases and J by 7 bases, with 12 bases between. CDR1 and CDR2 (germline): MNHEY, SVGAGI. Methods used by the authors: From reference gene primer amplification, estimates of nucleated cell counts were derived. Sequenced by immunoSEQ multiplex PCR; TCRdb stores in-frame clones only, minus some. V and J calls and clone size are given by that table; D and trimming were obtained from the DNA. There are 100,000 to 150,000 clones in the sample; around 87% occur only once, and roughly 3.6% lies in the top ten. The entry originates in a study of blood T cell repertoires in COVID-19. On the study more broadly: The study drew acute and convalescent COVID-19 samples from the United States, Italy and Spain. PBMCs, B-cell-depleted T cells, or T cells were the source of the cDNA or gDNA that made up the material.

The specimen sequenced was peripheral blood. The TCR comes from a woman in her sixties or seventies with acute or convalescent COVID-19. V and J are TRBV6-5 and TRBJ1-2; D is uncertain. DNA of the CDR3: TGTGCCAGCAGCCGCGGTGGAGGTGGCTACACCTTC. Translated, it gives CASSRGGGGYTF.